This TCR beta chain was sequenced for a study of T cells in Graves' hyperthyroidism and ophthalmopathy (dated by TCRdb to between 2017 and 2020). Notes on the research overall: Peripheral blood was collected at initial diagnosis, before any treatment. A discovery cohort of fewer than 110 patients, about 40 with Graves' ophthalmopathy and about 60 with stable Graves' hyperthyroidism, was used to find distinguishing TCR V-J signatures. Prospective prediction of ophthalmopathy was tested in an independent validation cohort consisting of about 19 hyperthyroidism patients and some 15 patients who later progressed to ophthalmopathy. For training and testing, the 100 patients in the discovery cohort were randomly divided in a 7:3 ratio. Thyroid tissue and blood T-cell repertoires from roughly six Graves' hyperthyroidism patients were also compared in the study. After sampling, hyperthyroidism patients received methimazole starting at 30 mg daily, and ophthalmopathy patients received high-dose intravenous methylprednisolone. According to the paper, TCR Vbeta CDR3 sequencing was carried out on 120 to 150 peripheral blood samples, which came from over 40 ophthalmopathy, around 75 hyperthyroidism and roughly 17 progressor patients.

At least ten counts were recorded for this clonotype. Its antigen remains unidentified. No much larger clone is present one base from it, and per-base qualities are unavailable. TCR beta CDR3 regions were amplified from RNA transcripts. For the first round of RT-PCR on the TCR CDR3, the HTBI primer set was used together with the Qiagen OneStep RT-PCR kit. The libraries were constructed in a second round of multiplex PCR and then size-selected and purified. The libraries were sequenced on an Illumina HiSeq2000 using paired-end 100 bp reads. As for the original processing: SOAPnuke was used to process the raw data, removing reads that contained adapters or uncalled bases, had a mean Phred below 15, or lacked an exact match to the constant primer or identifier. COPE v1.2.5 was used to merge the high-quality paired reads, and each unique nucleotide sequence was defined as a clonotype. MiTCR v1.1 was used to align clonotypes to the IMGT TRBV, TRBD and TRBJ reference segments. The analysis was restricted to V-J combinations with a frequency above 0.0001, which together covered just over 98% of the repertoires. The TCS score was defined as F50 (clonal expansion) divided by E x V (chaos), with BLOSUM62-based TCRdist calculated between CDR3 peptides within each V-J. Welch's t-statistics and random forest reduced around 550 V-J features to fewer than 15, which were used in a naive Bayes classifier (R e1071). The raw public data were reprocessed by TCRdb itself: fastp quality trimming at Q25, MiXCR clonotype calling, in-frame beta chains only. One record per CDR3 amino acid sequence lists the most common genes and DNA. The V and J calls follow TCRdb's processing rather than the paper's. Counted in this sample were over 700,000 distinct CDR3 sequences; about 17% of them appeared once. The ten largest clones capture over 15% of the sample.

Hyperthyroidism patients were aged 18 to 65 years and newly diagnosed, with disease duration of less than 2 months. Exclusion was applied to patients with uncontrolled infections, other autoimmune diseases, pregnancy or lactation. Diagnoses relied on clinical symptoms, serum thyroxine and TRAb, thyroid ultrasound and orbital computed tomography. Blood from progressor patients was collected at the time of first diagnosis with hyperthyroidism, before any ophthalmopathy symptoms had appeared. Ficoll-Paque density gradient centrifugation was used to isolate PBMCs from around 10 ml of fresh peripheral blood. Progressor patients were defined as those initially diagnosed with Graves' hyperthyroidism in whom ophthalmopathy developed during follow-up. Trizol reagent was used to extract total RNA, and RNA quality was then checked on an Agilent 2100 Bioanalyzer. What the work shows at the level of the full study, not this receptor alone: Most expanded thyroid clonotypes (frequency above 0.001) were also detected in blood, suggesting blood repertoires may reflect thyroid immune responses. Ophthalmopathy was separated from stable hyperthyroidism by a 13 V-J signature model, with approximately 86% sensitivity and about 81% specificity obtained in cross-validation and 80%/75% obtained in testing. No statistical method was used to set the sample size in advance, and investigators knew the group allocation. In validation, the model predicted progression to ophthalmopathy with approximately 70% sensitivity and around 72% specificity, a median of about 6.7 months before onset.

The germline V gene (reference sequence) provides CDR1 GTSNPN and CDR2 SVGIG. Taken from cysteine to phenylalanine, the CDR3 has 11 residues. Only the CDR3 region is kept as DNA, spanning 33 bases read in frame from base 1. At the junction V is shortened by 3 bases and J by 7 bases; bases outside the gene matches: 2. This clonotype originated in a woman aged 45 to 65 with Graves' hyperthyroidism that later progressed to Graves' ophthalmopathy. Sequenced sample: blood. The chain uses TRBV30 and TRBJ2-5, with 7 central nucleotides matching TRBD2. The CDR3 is CAWRSGVTQYF. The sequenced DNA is TGTGCCTGGAGGAGCGGGGTGACCCAGTACTTC.